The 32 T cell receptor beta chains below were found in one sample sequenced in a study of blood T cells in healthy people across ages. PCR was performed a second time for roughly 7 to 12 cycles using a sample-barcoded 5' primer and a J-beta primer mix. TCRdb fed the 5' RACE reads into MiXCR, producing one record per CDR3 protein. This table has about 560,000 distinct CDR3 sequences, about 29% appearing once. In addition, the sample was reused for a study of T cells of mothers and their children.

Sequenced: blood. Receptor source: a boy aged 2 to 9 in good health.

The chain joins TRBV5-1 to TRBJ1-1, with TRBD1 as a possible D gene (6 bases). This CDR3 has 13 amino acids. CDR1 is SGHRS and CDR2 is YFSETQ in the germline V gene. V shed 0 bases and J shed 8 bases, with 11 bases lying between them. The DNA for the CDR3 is TGCGCCAGCAGCTTGGGGGGGGCGGGAGAAGCTTTCTTT. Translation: CASSLGGAGEAFF.

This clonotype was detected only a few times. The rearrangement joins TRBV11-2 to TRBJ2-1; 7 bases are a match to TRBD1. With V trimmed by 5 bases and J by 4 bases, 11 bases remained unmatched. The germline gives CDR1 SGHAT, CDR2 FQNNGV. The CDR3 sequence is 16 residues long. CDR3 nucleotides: TGTGCCAGCAGCGACAGACAGGGTAGAGGGTACAATGAGCAGTTCTTC. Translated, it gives CASSDRQGRGYNEQFF.

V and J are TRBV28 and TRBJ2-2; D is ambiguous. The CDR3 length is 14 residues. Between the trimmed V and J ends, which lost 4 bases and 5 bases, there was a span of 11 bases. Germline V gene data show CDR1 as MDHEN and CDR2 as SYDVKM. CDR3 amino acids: CASSSRSVTGELFF. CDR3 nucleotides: TGTGCCAGCAGTTCCCGGAGTGTAACCGGGGAGCTGTTTTTT.

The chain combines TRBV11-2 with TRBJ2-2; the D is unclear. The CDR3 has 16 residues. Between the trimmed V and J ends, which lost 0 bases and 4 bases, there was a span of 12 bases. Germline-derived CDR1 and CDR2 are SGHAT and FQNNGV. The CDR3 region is CASSLDPAYSTGELFF. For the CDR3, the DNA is TGTGCCAGCAGCTTAGATCCAGCGTACAGCACCGGGGAGCTGTTTTTT. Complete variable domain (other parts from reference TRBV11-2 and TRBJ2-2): EAGVAQSPRYKIIEKRQSVAFWCNPISGHATLYWYQQILGQGPKLLIQFQNNGVVDDSQLPKDRFSAERLKGVDSTLKIQPAKLEDSAVYLCASSLDPAYSTGELFFGEGSRLTVL.

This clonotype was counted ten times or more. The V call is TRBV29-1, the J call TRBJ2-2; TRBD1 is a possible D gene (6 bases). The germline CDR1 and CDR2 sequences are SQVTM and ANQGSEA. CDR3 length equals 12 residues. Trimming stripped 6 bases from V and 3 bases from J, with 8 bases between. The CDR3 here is CSVSGDTGELFF. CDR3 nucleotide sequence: TGCAGCGTCTCAGGGGACACCGGGGAGCTGTTTTTT.

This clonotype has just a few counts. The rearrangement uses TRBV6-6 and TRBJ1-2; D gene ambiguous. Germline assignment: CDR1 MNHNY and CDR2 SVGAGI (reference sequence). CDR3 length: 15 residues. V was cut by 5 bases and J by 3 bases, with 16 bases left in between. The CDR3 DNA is TGTGCCAGCAGTCAGGTTTCTCGGTCCGACTATGGCTACACCTTC. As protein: CASSQVSRSDYGYTF.

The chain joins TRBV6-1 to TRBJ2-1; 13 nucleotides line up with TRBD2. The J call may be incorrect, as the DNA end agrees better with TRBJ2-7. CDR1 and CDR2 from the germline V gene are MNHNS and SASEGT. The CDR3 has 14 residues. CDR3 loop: CASTRTSGSYEQYF. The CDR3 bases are TGTGCCAGCACACGGACTAGCGGGAGCTACGAGCAGTACTTC.

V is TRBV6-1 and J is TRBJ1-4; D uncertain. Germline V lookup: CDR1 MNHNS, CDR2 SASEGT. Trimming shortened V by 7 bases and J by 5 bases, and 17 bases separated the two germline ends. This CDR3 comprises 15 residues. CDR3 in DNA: TGTGCCAGCATGAATAGGGCCCTGGGGAATGAAAAACTGTTTTTT. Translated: CASMNRALGNEKLFF.

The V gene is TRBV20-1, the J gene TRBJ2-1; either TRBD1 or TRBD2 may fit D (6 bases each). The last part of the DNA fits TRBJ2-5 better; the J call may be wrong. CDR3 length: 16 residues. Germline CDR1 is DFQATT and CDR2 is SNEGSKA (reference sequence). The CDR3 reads CSAPISVGGRRETQYF. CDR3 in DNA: TGCAGTGCCCCCATCTCAGTGGGGGGCCGGAGAGAGACCCAGTACTTC.

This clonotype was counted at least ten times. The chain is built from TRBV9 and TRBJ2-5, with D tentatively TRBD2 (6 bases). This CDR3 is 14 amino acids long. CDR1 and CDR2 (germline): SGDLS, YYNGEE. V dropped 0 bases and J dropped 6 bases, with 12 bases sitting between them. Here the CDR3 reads CASSVDGRGKTQYF. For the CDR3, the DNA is TGTGCCAGCAGCGTAGACGGGAGAGGGAAGACCCAGTACTTC.

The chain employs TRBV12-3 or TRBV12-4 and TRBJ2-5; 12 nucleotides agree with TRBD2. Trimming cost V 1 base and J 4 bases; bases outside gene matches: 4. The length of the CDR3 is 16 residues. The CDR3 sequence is CASSLVTSGGTETQYF. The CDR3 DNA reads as TGTGCCAGCAGTTTAGTCACTAGCGGGGGGACAGAGACCCAGTACTTC.

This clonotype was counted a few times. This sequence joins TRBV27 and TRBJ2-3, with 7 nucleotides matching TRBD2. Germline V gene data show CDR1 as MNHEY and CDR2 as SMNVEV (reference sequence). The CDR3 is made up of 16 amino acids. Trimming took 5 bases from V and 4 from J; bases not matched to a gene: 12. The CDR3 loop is CASSPTPAGTPDTQYF. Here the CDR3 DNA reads TGTGCCAGCAGTCCCACCCCAGCGGGGACCCCAGATACGCAGTATTTT.

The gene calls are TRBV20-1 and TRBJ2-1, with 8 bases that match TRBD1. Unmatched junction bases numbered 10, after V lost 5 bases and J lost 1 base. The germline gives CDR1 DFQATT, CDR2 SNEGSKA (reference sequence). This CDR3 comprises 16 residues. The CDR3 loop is CSAPRKQGESYNEQFF. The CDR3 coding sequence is TGCAGTGCTCCCAGGAAACAGGGGGAGTCCTACAATGAGCAGTTCTTC.

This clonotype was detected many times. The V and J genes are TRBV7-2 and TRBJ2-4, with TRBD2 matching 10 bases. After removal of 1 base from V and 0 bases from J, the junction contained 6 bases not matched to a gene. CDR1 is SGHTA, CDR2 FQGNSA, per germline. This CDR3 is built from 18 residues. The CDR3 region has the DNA TGTGCCAGCAGCTTAGAAAGCGGGAGGGTGCTAGCCAAAAACATTCAGTACTTC. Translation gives CASSLESGRVLAKNIQYF.

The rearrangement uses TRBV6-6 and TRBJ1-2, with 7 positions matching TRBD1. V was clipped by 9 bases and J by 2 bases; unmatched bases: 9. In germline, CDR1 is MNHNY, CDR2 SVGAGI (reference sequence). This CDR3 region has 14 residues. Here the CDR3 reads CASTQGEGNYGYTF. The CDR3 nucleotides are TGTGCCAGTACCCAGGGGGAAGGAAACTATGGCTACACCTTC.

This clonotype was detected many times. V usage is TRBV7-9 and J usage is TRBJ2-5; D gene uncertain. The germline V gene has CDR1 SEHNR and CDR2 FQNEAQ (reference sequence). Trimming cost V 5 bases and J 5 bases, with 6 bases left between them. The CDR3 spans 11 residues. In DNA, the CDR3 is TGTGCCAGCAGCGGCGCGGAGACCCAGTACTTC. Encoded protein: CASSGAETQYF.

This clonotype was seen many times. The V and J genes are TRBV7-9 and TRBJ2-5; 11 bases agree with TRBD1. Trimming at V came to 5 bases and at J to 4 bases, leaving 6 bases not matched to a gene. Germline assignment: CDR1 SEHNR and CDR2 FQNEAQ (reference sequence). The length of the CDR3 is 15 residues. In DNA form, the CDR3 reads TGTGCCAGCAGCCCCGGGACAGGGGGGACAGAGACCCAGTACTTC. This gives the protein CASSPGTGGTETQYF.

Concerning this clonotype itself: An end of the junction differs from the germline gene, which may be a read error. This CDR3 reads CAGSSGNNEQFF. The CDR3 DNA reads as TGTGCCGGCAGCTCCGGGAACAATGAGCAGTTCTTC. The rearrangement links TRBV7-3 to TRBJ2-1, with D tentatively TRBD2 (5 bases). Germline V lookup: CDR1 SGHTA, CDR2 FQGTGA. This CDR3 contains 12 residues.

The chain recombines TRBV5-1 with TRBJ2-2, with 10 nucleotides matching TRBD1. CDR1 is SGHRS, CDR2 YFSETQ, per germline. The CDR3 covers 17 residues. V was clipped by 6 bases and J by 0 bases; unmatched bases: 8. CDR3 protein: CASNYRDRGPNTGELFF. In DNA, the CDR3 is TGCGCCAGCAACTACCGGGACAGGGGCCCGAACACCGGGGAGCTGTTTTTT.

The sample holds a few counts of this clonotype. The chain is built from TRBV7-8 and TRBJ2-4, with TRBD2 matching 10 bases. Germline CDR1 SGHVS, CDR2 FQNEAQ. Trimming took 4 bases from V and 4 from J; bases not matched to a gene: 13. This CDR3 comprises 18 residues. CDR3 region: CASSSPQRGGPGKNIQYF. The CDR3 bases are TGTGCCAGCAGCTCCCCCCAGCGGGGGGGCCCGGGGAAAAACATTCAGTACTTC. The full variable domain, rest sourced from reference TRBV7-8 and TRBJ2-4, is GAGVSQSPRYKVAKRGQDVALRCDPISGHVSLFWYQQALGQGPEFLTYFQNEAQLDKSGLPSDRFFAERPEGSVSTLKIQRTQQEDSAVYLCASSSPQRGGPGKNIQYFGAGTRLSVL.

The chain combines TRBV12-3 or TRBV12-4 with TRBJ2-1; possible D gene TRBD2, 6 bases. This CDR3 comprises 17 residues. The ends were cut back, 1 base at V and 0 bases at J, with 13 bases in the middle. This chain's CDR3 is CASSLEGLGSSYNEQFF. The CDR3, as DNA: TGTGCCAGCAGTTTAGAGGGACTGGGCAGCTCCTACAATGAGCAGTTCTTC.

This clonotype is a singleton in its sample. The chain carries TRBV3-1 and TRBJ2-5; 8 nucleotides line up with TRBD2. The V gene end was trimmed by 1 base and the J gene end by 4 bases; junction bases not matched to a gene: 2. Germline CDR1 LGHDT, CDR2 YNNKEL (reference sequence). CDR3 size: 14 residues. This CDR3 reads CASSQGSGGETQYF. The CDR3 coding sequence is TGTGCCAGCAGCCAAGGAAGCGGGGGAGAGACCCAGTACTTC.

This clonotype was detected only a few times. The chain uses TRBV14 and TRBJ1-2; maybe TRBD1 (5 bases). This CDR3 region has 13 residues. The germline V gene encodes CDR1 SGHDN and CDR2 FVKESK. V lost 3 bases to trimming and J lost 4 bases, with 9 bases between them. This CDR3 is CASSQTELYGYTF. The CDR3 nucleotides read TGTGCCAGCAGCCAGACAGAACTCTATGGCTACACCTTC.

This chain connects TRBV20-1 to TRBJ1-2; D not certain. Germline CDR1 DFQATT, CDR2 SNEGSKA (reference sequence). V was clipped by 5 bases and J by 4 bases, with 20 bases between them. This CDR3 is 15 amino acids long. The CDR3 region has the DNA TGCAGTGCTGGCCCCCCCGGACTCTATAGCTATGGCTACACCTTC. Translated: CSAGPPGLYSYGYTF.

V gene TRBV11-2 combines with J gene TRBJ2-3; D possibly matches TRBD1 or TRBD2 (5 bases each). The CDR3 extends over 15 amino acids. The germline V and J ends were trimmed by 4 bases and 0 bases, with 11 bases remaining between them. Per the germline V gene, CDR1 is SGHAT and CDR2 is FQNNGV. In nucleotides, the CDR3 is TGTGCCAGCAGCTCTCGGGGCCCTAGCACAGATACGCAGTATTTT. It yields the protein CASSSRGPSTDTQYF.

The CDR3 region has the DNA TGCAGTGCGGGCGGGCCGATGAGGGGGTTAGGAGAGACCCAGTACTTC. It translates to CSAGGPMRGLGETQYF. This sequence joins TRBV20-1 and TRBJ2-5; a weak D match, TRBD1 (6 bases). The ends were cut back, 6 bases at V and 4 bases at J, with 24 bases in the middle. The CDR3 covers 16 residues. Germline lookup yields CDR1 DFQATT and CDR2 SNEGSKA (reference sequence).

The CDR3 DNA reads TGCGCCAGCAGCTTGGCCCCCCCAACCACAGATACGCAGTATTTT. Its translation is CASSLAPPTTDTQYF. J is TRBJ2-3 and V is TRBV5-1; no clear D. The V end was cut by 0 bases, the J end by 2 bases, with 10 bases between. Germline CDR1 SGHRS, CDR2 YFSETQ. This CDR3 has 15 amino acids.

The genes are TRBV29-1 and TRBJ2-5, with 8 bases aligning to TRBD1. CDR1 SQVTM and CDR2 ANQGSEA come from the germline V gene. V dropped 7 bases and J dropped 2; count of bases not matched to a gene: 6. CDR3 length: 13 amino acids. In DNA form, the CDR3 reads TGCAGCGCCTACCACAGGGGGCAAGAGACCCAGTACTTC. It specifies CSAYHRGQETQYF.

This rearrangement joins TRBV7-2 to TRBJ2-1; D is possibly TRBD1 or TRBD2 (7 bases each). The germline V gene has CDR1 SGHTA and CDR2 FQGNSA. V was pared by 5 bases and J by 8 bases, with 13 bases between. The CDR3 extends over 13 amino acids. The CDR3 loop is CASSARGGDEQFF. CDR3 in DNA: TGTGCCAGCAGCGCCAGGGGGGGCGATGAGCAGTTCTTC.

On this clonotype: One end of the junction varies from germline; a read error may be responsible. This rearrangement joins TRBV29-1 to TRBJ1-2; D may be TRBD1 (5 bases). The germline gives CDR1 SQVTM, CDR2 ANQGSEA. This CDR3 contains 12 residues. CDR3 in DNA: TGCAGCGTTGAAGACAGGGCCTATGACTACACCTTC. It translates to CSVEDRAYDYTF.

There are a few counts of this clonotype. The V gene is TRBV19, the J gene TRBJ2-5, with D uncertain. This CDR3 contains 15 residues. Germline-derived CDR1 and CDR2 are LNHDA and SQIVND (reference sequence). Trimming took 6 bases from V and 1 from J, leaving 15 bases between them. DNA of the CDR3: TGTGCCAGTAGAGGCTCAACCGCAGCCCAAGAGACCCAGTACTTC. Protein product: CASRGSTAAQETQYF.

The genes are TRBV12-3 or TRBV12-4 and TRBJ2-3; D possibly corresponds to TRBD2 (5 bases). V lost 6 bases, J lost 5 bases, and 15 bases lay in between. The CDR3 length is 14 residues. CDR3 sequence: CASSQGGSRDTQYF. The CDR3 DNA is TGTGCCAGCAGCCAAGGTGGGAGTCGAGATACGCAGTATTTT.